These T cell receptor beta chains were read from a single sample in a study of PD-L1 blockade in urothelial cancer. Sequenced by immunoSEQ multiplex PCR; TCRdb stores in-frame clones only, minus some. The sample gives 70,000 to 95,000 clones, 84% of which show up once; over 2% is in the top ten. This specimen was PBMCs, taken around atezolizumab (anti-PD-L1) treatment. Every receptor here comes from a man aged 60 to 75 with urothelial cancer. Each CDR3 is given with its conserved first and last residue. A D gene is named only where the DNA matches it firmly. Clone size appears in some rows only: once, few, many, or a class for an expanded clone.

size: -
J: TRBJ1-1
D: -
V: TRBV9
DNA: TGTGCCAGCAGCGCGGGGAACACTGAAGCTTTCTTT
CDR3: CASSAGNTEAFF

size: -
J: TRBJ2-5
D: TRBD2
V: TRBV4-1
DNA: TGCGCCAGCAGCCAAGATCGGGAGCTAGCGGCCTCACAAGAGACCCAGTACTTC
CDR3: CASSQDRELAASQETQYF

size: -
J: TRBJ2-5
D: TRBD2
V: TRBV5-1
DNA: TGCGCCAGCAGCCCGGAAGGGACTAAGACCCAGTACTTC
CDR3: CASSPEGTKTQYF

size: -
J: TRBJ2-1
D: -
V: TRBV5-1
DNA: TGCGCCAGCGGACTGAGCTCCTACAATGAGCAGTTCTTC
CDR3: CASGLSSYNEQFF

size: -
J: TRBJ2-3
D: TRBD1
V: TRBV4-1
DNA: TGCGCCAGCAGCCGCGCGGGACAGGGGGCGACAGATACGCAGTATTTT
CDR3: CASSRAGQGATDTQYF

size: -
J: TRBJ2-2
D: -
V: TRBV27
DNA: TGTGCCAGCAGTTTAGCGACAGCCGCCGGGGAGCTGTTTTTT
CDR3: CASSLATAAGELFF

size: -
J: TRBJ2-5
D: -
V: TRBV11-2
DNA: TGTGCCAGCAGTCCCACCGGACATACCCTGCAAGAGACCCAGTACTTC
CDR3: CASSPTGHTLQETQYF

size: -
J: TRBJ2-2
D: TRBD1
V: TRBV10-3
DNA: TGTGCCATCAGTGGGCGGACAGGGGGAGCTTTCACCGGGGAGCTGTTTTTT
CDR3: CAISGRTGGAFTGELFF

size: -
J: TRBJ2-2
D: TRBD2
V: TRBV28
DNA: TGTGCCAGCAGTTTTCGTCGGACTAGCGGGAGTTTTATCGAAGCGAACACCGGGGAGCTGTTTTTT
CDR3: CASSFRRTSGSFIEANTGELFF

size: few
J: TRBJ2-7
D: -
V: TRBV18
DNA: TGTGCCAGCTCACCACCCTCTAGCTACGAGCAGTACTTC
CDR3: CASSPPSSYEQYF

size: -
J: TRBJ2-7
D: -
V: TRBV6-1
DNA: TGTGCCAGCAGTGAAAGGCTCGACGAAACAGGCTACGAGCAGTACTTC
CDR3: CASSERLDETGYEQYF

size: -
J: TRBJ1-4
D: -
V: TRBV7-9
DNA: TGTGCCAGCAGCTTAGGACAGCATCATAATGAAAAACTGTTTTTT
CDR3: CASSLGQHHNEKLFF

size: -
J: TRBJ1-4
D: TRBD1
V: TRBV11-2
DNA: TGTGCCAGCAGCCCTCGGAGGGGGCCCACTAATGAAAAACTGTTTTTT
CDR3: CASSPRRGPTNEKLFF

size: -
J: TRBJ2-7
D: -
V: TRBV6-5
DNA: TGTGCCACCCAAACCACATACGAGCAGTACTTC
CDR3: CATQTTYEQYF

size: -
J: TRBJ1-4
D: -
V: TRBV4-1
DNA: TGCGCCAGCAGCCAAGGACAGTCAGATAATGAAAAACTGTTTTTT
CDR3: CASSQGQSDNEKLFF

size: -
J: TRBJ2-5
D: -
V: TRBV7-3
DNA: TGTGCCAGCAGCCCAGGGCATGGGGAGACCCAGTACTTC
CDR3: CASSPGHGETQYF

size: -
J: TRBJ1-4
D: TRBD1
V: TRBV9
DNA: TGTGCCAGCAGCGACACAGGGGGCCTTGGGGAAAAACTGTTTTTT
CDR3: CASSDTGGLGEKLFF

size: -
J: TRBJ1-1
D: TRBD1
V: TRBV6-5
DNA: TGTGCCAGCAGCTCCGCCGGGACAGGGGTTACGGGAGCTTTCTTT
CDR3: CASSSAGTGVTGAFF

size: -
J: TRBJ2-6
D: TRBD2
V: TRBV10-3
DNA: TGTGCCATCAGTGAGCCGACTAGCGGGATTTCTGGGGCCAACGTCCTGACTTTC
CDR3: CAISEPTSGISGANVLTF

size: -
J: TRBJ1-6
D: -
V: TRBV6-5
DNA: TGTGCCAGCAGGCAGACAGCTAGGGGTTCACCCCTCCACTTT
CDR3: CASRQTARGSPLHF

size: once
J: TRBJ1-2
D: -
V: TRBV19
DNA: TGTGCCAGTAGAGAGCAGGGCGATTGGGGTGGCTACACCTTC
CDR3: CASREQGDWGGYTF

size: -
J: TRBJ2-6
D: TRBD2
V: TRBV25-1
DNA: TGTGCCAGCAGGGGGGGAGGGGCTGGGGCCAACGTCCTGACTTTC
CDR3: CASRGGGAGANVLTF

size: -
J: TRBJ2-2
D: -
V: TRBV5-4
DNA: TGTGCCAGCAGCCAACACCTCACCGGGGAGCTGTTTTTT
CDR3: CASSQHLTGELFF

size: -
J: TRBJ1-1
D: TRBD1
V: TRBV7-2
DNA: TGTGCCAGCAGCTCGTCCGACAGGGTTAACACTGAAGCTTTCTTT
CDR3: CASSSSDRVNTEAFF

size: -
J: TRBJ2-2
D: -
V: TRBV6-1
DNA: TGTGCCGTCTACCAGGGAGGCGGCACCGGGGAGCTGTTTTTT
CDR3: CAVYQGGGTGELFF

size: few
J: TRBJ2-2
D: -
V: TRBV27
DNA: TGTGCCAGCAGTTCCGGGGCGAACACCGGGGAGCTGTTTTTT
CDR3: CASSSGANTGELFF

size: -
J: TRBJ1-1
D: -
V: TRBV19
DNA: TGTGCCAGTAAGGCAGGGCGGACTGAAGCTTTCTTT
CDR3: CASKAGRTEAFF

size: -
J: TRBJ2-7
D: TRBD2
V: TRBV6-6
DNA: TGTGCCAGCAGTTACCCGACTAGCGGGAGGGCCGCCGAGCAGTACTTC
CDR3: CASSYPTSGRAAEQYF

size: -
J: TRBJ1-2
D: -
V: TRBV5-1
DNA: TGCGCCAGCAGCGATGCCGCCCGAGGGGGTACCTATGGCTACACCTTC
CDR3: CASSDAARGGTYGYTF

size: -
J: TRBJ2-6
D: TRBD2
V: TRBV11-2
DNA: TGTGCCAGCAGCTTAGAGGCGGGGGGCTCTGGGGCCAACGTCCTGACTTTC
CDR3: CASSLEAGGSGANVLTF

size: -
J: TRBJ1-2
D: TRBD1
V: TRBV5-6
DNA: TGTGCCAGCAGCTTGCAGGGGGGCAGGGTGGACTATGGCTACACCTTC
CDR3: CASSLQGGRVDYGYTF

size: -
J: TRBJ2-5
D: TRBD1
V: TRBV15
DNA: TGTGCCACCTCGGGACAGGGGGCAATTGAGACCCAGTACTTC
CDR3: CATSGQGAIETQYF

size: -
J: TRBJ2-1
D: TRBD2
V: TRBV6-5
DNA: TGTGCCAGCAGTTACTCTAGCGGGGGACTTGACAATGAGCAGTTCTTC
CDR3: CASSYSSGGLDNEQFF

size: -
J: TRBJ2-5
D: -
V: TRBV7-9
DNA: TGTGCCAGCAGCTTAGTTCTTACGAGGGGGAAGCCCCAAGAGACCCAGTACTTC
CDR3: CASSLVLTRGKPQETQYF

size: once
J: TRBJ2-5
D: TRBD1
V: TRBV6-6
DNA: TGTGCCAGCAGTTACGGGGGACAGGGGAAAGAGACCCAGTACTTC
CDR3: CASSYGGQGKETQYF

size: -
J: TRBJ1-6
D: -
V: TRBV6-5
DNA: TGTGCCAGCAGTGGCCGGGGCTATAATTCACCCCTCCACTTT
CDR3: CASSGRGYNSPLHF

size: -
J: TRBJ2-4
D: TRBD1
V: TRBV28
DNA: TGTGCCAGCAGTTCACAGGGGGCGGCCAAAAACATTCAGTACTTC
CDR3: CASSSQGAAKNIQYF

size: -
J: TRBJ1-1
D: -
V: TRBV7-9
DNA: TGTGCCAGCAGCTCGCGGGAGGCCGTGCAAGCTTTCTTT
CDR3: CASSSREAVQAFF

size: -
J: TRBJ2-7
D: -
V: TRBV7-9
DNA: TGTGCCAGCAGCAGGGGACACCCCTACGAGCAGTACTTC
CDR3: CASSRGHPYEQYF